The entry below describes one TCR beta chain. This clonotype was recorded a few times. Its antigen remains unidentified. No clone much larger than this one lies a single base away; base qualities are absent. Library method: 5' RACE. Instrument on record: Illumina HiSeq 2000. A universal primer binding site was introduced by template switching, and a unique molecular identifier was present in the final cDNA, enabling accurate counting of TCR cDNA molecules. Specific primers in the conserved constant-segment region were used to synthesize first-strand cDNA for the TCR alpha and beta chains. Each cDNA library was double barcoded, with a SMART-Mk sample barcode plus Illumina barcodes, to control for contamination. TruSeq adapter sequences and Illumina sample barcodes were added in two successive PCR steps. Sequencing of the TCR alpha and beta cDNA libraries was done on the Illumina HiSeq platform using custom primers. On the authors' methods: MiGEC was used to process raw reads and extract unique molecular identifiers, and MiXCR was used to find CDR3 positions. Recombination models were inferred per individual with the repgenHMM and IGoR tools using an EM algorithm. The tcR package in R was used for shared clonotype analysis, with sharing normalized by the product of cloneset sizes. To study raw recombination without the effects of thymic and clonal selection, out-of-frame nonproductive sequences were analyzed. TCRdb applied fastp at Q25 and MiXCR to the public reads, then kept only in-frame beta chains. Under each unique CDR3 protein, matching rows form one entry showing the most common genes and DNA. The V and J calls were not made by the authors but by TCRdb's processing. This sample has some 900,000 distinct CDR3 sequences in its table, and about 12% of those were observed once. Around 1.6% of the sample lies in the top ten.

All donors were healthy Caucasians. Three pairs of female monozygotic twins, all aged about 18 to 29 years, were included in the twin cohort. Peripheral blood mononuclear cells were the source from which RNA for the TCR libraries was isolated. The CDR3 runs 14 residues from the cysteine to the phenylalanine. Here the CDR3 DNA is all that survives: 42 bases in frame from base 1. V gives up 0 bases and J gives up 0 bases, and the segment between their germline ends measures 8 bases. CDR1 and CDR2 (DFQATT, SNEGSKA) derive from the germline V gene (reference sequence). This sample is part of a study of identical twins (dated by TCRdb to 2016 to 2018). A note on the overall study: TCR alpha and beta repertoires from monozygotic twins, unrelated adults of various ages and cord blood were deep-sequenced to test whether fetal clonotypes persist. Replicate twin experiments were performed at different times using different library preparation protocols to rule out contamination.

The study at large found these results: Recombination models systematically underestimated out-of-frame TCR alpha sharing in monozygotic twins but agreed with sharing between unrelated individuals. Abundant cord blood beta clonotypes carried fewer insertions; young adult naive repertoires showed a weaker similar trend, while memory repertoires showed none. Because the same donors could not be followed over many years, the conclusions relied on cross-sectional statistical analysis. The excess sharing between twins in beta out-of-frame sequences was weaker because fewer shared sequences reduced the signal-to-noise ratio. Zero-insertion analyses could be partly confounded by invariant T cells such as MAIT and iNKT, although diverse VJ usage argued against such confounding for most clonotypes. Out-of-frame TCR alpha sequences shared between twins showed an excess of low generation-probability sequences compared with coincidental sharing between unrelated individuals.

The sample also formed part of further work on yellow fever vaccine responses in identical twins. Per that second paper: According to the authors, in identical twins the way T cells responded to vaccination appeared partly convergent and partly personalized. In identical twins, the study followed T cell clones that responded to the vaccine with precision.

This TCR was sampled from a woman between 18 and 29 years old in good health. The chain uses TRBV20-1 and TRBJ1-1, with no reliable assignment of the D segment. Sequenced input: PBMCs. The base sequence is TGCAGTGCTAGAGAGGCAGGCCTGAACACTGAAGCTTTCTTT. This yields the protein CSAREAGLNTEAFF.